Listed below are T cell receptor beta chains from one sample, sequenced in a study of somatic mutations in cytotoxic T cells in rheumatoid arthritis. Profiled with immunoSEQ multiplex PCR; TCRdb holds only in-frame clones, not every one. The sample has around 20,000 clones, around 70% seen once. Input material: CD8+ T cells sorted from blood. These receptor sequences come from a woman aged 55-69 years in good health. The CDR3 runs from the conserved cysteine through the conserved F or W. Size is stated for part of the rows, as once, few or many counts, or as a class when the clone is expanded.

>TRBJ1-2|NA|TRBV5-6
CASSLELGDGYTF
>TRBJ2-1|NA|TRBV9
CASSALGERALREQFF
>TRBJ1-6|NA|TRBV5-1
CASREFNSPLHF
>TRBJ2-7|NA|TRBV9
CASSPGGYEQYF
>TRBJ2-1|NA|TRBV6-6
CASSYRGGTGDNEQFF
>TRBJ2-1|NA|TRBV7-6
CASSGSKDTLAGISYNEQFF
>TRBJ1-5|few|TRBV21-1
CASSTQAQPQHF
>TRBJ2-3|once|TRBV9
CASSVGRLDTQYF
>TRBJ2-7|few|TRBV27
CASSATGRPYEQYF
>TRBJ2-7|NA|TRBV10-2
CASRDRGTYEQYF
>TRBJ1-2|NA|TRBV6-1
CASSDLGGGFNNYGYTF
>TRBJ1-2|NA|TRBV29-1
CSVDKTGGEHYGYTF
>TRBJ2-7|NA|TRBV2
CASSLASSYEQYF
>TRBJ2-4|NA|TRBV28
CASSSVAKNIQYF
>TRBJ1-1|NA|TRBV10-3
CAILVSGTGGHTEAFF
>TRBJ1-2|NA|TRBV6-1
CASRENRAWDYGYTF
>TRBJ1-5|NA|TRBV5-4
CASSFFPGAEQPQHF
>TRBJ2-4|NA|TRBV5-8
CASSLGTNIQYF
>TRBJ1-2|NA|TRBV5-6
CASSARDEGWDGYTF
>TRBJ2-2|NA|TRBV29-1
CSVSAPFDSGSTGELFF
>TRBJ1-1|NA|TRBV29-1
CSVEGGVTEAFF
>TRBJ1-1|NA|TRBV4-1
CASSRETGMNTEAFF
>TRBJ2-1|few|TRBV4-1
CASSQDPPSGIYNEQFF
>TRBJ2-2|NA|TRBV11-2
CASSFPSGGYTGELFF
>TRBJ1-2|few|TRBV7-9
CASSAAHGYTF
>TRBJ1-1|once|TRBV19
CASSIGEQNTEAFF
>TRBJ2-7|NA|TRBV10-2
CASSEGGQRNSYEQYF
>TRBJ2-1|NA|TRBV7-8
CASSLAGGGNEQFF
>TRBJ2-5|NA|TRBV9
CASSMDGQETQYF
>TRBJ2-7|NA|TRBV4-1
CASSLGFGEQYF
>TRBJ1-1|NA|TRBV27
CASSYGRGTEAFF
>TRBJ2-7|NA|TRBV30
CAWSGGRNSYEQYF
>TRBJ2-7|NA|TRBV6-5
CASSATSGASYEQYF
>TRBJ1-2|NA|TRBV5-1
CASSLVAAGQGAAGYTF
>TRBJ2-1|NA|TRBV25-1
CASSEYFRGRGVNEQFF
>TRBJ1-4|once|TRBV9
CASSPTGVSEKLFF
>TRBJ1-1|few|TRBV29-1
CSVGGRQTEAFF
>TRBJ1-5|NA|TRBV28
CASSLYRGANQPQHF
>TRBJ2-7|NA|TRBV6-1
CASSEGAQVFSYEQYF
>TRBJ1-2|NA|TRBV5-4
CASSRWGGGRLSGYTF
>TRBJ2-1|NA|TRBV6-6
CASSRPYNEQFF
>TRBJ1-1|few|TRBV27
CASSFGGGSTEAFF
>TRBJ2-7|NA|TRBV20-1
CGSNRGYEQYF
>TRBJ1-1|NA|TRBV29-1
CSVVFREAKWAFF
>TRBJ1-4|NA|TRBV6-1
CASSNGLMGEKLFF